The clone carrying this TCR beta chain appeared a single time. The antigen remains unidentified. The CDR3 is made up of 13 amino acids. The germline CDR1 and CDR2 sequences are LNHDA and SQIVND (reference sequence). V lost 6 bases and J 5 bases, leaving 13 bases between the germline ends. The sample comes from a study of T cell responses to AZD1222 COVID-19 vaccine. Study results and limitations: Clonal diversity was possibly underestimated; the donors were predominantly white British and more often female.

This table comes from immunoSEQ multiplex PCR, and its TCRdb copy is limited to in-frame clones, with some not included. The data contain around 88,000 clones, about 91% of them seen just once; the ten biggest clones take up about a tenth. The sequenced sample was peripheral blood, obtained on day 0 of MenACWY control vaccination. This clonotype originated in an adult in good health. This sequence joins TRBV19 and TRBJ1-1, with a tentative D call TRBD1 (6 bases). CDR3 residues: CASRKQGTTEAFF. The CDR3 DNA reads TGTGCCAGTAGAAAACAGGGAACGACTGAAGCTTTCTTT.